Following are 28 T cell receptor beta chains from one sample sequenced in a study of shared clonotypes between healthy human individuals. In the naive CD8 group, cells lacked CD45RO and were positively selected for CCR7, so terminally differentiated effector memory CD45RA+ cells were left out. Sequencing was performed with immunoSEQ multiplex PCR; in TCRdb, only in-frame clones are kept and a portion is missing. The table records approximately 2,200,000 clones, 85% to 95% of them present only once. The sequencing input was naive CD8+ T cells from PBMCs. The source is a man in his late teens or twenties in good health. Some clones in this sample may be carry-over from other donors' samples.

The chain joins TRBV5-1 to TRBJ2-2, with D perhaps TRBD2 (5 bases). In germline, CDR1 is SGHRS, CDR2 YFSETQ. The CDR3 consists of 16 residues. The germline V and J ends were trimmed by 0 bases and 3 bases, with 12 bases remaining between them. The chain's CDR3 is CASSLVLRGYTGELFF. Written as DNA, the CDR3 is TGCGCCAGCAGCTTGGTTCTCCGCGGGTACACCGGGGAGCTGTTTTTT.

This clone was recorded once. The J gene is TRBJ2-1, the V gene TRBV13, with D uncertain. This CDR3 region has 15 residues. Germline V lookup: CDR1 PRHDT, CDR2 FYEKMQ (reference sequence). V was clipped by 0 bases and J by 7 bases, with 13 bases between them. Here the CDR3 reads CASSLGTEFTNEQFF. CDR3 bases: TGTGCCAGCAGCTTAGGTACAGAATTTACAAATGAGCAGTTCTTC. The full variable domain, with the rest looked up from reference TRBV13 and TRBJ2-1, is AAGVIQSPRHLIKEKRETATLKCYPIPRHDTVYWYQQGPGQDPQFLISFYEKMQSDKGSIPDRFSAQQFSDYHSELNMSSLELGDSALYFCASSLGTEFTNEQFFGPGTRLTVL.

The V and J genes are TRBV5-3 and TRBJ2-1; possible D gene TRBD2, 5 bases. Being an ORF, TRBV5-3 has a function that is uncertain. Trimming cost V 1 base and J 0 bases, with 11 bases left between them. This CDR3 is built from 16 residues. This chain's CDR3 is CARSLFVGSSYNEQFF. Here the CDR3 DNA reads TGTGCCAGAAGCTTGTTCGTGGGGAGCTCCTACAATGAGCAGTTCTTC.

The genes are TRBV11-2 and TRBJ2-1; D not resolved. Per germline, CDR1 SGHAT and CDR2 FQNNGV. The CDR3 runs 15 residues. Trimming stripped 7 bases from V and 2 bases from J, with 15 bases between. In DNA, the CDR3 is TGTGCCAGCAACTCTTTAGGGTTGGCCTACAATGAGCAGTTCTTC. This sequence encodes CASNSLGLAYNEQFF.

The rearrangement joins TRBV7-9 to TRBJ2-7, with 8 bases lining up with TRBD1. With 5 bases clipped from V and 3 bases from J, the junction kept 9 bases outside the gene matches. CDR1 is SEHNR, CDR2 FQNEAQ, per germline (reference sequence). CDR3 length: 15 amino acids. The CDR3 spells CASSPETGVVYEQYF. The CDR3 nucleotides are TGTGCCAGCAGCCCGGAGACAGGGGTGGTCTACGAGCAGTACTTC.

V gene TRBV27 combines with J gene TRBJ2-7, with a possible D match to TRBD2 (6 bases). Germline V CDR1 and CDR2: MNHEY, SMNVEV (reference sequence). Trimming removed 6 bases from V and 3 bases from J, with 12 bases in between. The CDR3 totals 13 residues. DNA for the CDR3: TGTGCCAGCAGAATGGGGGGAAGCTACGAGCAGTACTTC. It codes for CASRMGGSYEQYF.

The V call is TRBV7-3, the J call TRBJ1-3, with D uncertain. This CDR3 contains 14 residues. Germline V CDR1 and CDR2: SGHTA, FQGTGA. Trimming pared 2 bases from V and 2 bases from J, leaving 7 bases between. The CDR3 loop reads CASSLDGTGNTIYF. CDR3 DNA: TGTGCCAGCAGCTTAGATGGGACTGGAAACACCATATATTTT.

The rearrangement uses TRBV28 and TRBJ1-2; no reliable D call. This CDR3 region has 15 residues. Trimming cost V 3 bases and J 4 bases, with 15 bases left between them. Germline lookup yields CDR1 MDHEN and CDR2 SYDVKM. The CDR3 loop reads CASSFGRGSSYGYTF. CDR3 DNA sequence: TGTGCCAGCAGTTTTGGTAGAGGCAGCTCCTATGGCTACACCTTC.

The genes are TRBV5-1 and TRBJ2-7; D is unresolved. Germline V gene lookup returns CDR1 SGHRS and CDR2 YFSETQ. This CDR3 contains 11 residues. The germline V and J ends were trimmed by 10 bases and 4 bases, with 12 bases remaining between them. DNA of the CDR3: TGCGCCTCCCAGCGTGGGTACGAGCAGTACTTC. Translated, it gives CASQRGYEQYF.

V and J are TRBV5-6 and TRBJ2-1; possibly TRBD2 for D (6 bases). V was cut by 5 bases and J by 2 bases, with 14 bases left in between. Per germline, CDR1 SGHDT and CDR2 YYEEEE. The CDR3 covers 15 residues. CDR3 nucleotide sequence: TGTGCCAGCAGGCTAGCGACCCTAACCTACAATGAGCAGTTCTTC. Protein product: CASRLATLTYNEQFF.

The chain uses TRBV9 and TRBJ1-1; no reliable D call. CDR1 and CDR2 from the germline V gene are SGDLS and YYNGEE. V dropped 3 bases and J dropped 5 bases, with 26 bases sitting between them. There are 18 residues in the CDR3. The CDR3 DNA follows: TGTGCCAGCAGCGACGCAAGACGCACGGACTTTCCGCAAACTGAAGCTTTCTTT. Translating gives CASSDARRTDFPQTEAFF.

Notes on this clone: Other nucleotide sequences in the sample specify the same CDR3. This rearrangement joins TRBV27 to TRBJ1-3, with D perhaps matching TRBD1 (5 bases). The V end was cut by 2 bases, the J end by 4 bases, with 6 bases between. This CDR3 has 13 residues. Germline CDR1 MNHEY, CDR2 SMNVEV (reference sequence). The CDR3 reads CASSLRGGNTIYF. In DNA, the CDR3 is TGTGCCAGCAGTTTAAGGGGCGGAAACACCATATATTTT.

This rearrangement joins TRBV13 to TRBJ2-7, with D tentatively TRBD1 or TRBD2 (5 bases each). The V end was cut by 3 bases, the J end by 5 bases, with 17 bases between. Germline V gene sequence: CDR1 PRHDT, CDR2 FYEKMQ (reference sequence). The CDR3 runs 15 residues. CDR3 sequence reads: CASSFVGDSSDEQYF. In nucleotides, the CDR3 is TGTGCCAGCAGCTTCGTTGGTGACAGTAGCGACGAGCAGTACTTC.

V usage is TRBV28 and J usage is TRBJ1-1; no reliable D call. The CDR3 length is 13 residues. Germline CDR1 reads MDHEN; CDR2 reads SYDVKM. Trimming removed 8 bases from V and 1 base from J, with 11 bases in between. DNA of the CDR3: TGTGCCAGCGAACTGAGGGAGAACACTGAAGCTTTCTTT. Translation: CASELRENTEAFF. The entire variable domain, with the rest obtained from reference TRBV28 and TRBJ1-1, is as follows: DVKVTQSSRYLVKRTGEKVFLECVQDMDHENMFWYRQDPGLGLRLIYFSYDVKMKEKGDIPEGYSVSREKKERFSLILESASTNQTSMYLCASELRENTEAFFGQGTRLTVV.

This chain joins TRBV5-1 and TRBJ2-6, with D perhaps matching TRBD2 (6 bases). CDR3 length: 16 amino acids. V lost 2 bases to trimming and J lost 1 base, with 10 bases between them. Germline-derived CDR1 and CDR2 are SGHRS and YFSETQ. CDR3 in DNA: TGCGCCAGCAGCTTCTTGGGGGGATCTGGGGCCAACGTCCTGACTTTC. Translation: CASSFLGGSGANVLTF. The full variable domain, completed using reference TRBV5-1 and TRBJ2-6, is KAGVTQTPRYLIKTRGQQVTLSCSPISGHRSVSWYQQTPGQGLQFLFEYFSETQRNKGNFPGRFSGRQFSNSRSEMNVSTLELGDSALYLCASSFLGGSGANVLTFGAGSRLTVL.

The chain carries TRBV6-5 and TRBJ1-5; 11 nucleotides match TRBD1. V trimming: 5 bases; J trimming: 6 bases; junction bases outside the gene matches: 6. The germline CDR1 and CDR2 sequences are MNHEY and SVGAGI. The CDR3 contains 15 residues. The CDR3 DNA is TGTGCCAGCAGTGCAGGACAGGGGGCGCCTCAGCCCCAGCATTTT. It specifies CASSAGQGAPQPQHF.

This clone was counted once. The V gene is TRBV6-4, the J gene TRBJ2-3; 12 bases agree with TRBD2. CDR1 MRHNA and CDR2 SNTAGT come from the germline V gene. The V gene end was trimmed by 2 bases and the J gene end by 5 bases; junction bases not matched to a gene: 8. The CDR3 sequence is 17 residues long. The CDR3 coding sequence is TGTGCCAGCAGTGACACCTGGACTAGCGGGACGGTAGATACGCAGTATTTT. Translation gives CASSDTWTSGTVDTQYF.

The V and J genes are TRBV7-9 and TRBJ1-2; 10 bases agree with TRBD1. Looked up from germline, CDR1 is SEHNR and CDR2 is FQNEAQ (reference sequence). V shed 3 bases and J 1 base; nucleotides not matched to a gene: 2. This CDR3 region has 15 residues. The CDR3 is CASSFGTGDNYGYTF. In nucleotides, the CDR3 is TGTGCCAGCAGCTTCGGGACAGGGGATAACTATGGCTACACCTTC.

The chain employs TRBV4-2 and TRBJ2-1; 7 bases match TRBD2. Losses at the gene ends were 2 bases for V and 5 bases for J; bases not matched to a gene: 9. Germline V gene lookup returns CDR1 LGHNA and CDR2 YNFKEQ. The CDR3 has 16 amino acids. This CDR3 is CASSQKRGRQDNEQFF. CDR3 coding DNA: TGTGCCAGCAGCCAAAAGCGGGGCCGGCAGGACAATGAGCAGTTCTTC.

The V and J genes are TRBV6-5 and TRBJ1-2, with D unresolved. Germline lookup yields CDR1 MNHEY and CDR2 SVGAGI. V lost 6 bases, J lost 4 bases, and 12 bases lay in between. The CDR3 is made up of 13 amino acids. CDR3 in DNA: TGTGCCAGCAGCTTTGAGGGATTCTATGGCTACACCTTC. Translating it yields CASSFEGFYGYTF.

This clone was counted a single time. CDR3 in DNA: TGTGCCATCAGTGAGTGGGCATACAATGAGCAGTTCTTC. It specifies CAISEWAYNEQFF. The chain uses TRBV10-3 and TRBJ2-1; D unresolved. The CDR3 runs 13 residues. CDR1 is ENHRY, CDR2 SYGVKD, per germline. V shed 1 base and J shed 4 bases, with 5 bases lying between them.

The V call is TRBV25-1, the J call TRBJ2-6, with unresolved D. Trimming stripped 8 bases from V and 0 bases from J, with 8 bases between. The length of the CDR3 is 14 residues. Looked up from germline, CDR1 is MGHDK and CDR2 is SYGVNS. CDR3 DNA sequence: TGTGCCAGCGCCTGGGGCTCTGGGGCCAACGTCCTGACTTTC. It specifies CASAWGSGANVLTF.

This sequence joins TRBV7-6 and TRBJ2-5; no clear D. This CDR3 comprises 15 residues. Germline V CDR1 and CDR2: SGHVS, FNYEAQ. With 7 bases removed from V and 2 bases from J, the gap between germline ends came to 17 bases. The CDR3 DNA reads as TGTGCCAGCAAATTGCTTGATCGGCGGCAAGAGACCCAGTACTTC. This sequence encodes CASKLLDRRQETQYF.

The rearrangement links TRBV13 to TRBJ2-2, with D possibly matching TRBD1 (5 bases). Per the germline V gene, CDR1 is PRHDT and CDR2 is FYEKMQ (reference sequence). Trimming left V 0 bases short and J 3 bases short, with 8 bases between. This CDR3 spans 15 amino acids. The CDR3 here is CASSLGGQHTGELFF. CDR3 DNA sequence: TGTGCCAGCAGCTTAGGAGGACAACACACCGGGGAGCTGTTTTTT.

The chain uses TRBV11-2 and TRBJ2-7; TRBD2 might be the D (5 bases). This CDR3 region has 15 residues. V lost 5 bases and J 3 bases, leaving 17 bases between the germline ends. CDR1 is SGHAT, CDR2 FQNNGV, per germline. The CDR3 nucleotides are TGTGCCAGCAGCGACATCACCCGAGGGCTCTACGAGCAGTACTTC. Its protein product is CASSDITRGLYEQYF.

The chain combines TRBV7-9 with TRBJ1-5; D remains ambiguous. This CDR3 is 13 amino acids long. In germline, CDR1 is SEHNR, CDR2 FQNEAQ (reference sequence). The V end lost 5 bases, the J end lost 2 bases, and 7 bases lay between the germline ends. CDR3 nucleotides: TGTGCCAGCAGCCCTAGTGGCAATCAGCCCCAGCATTTT. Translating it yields CASSPSGNQPQHF.

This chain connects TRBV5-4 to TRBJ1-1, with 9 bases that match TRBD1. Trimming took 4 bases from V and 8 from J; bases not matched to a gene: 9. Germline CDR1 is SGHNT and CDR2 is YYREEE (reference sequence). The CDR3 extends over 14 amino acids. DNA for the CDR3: TGTGCCAGCAGCCGGAGGGGACAGGGATACGAAGCTTTCTTT. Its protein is CASSRRGQGYEAFF.

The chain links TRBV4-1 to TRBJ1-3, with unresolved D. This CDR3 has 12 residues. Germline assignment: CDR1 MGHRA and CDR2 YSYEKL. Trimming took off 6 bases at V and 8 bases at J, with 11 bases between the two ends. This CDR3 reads CASRSSADTIYF. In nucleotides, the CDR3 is TGCGCCAGCAGGTCTTCGGCCGACACCATATATTTT.